These 23 T cell receptor beta chains came from one sample sequenced in a study of T cell changes during pregnancy in multiple sclerosis. Data came from immunoSEQ multiplex PCR; TCRdb stores just in-frame clones and leaves some out. The repertoire consists of around 39,000 clones, with about 88% occurring once and the leading ten covering approximately 4%. The sequences come from CD8+ T cells from peripheral blood mononuclear cells, collected in the first trimester of pregnancy. Source of these receptors: a female donor with multiple sclerosis, enrolled in a pregnancy study.

This clone was recorded many times. The chain combines TRBV6-1 with TRBJ2-5, with D possibly matching TRBD1 (6 bases). This CDR3 contains 15 residues. CDR1 is MNHNS and CDR2 is SASEGT in the germline V gene. V lost 5 bases and J 2 bases, leaving 15 bases between the germline ends. The CDR3 region is CASSTLGGDQETQYF. Here the CDR3 DNA reads TGTGCCAGCAGTACCTTAGGGGGAGATCAAGAGACCCAGTACTTC.

The chain has TRBV4-1 and TRBJ1-1, with no clear D. V shed 0 bases and J shed 8 bases, with 13 bases lying between them. This CDR3 is built from 14 residues. Germline V gives CDR1 MGHRA, CDR2 YSYEKL. The CDR3 here is CASSQDRQPGEAFF. The CDR3, as DNA: TGCGCCAGCAGCCAAGATAGACAACCCGGCGAAGCTTTCTTT.

The chain links TRBV27 to TRBJ1-6; 9 bases map to TRBD1. In germline, CDR1 is MNHEY, CDR2 SMNVEV (reference sequence). The CDR3 is 14 amino acids. With V trimmed by 3 bases and J by 10 bases, 4 bases remained unmatched. CDR3 DNA: TGTGCCAGCAGTTTCGGGACAGGGAAATCACCCCTCCACTTT. Translating gives CASSFGTGKSPLHF.

The V and J genes are TRBV27 and TRBJ1-5; D is perhaps TRBD1 (5 bases). Between the trimmed V and J ends, which lost 3 bases and 0 bases, there was a span of 9 bases. The length of the CDR3 is 15 residues. Germline lookup yields CDR1 MNHEY and CDR2 SMNVEV (reference sequence). CDR3 in amino acids: CASSLGGHSNQPQHF. CDR3 in DNA: TGTGCCAGCAGTTTGGGGGGTCATAGCAATCAGCCCCAGCATTTT.

The chain is built from TRBV29-1 and TRBJ1-1; D ambiguous. V lost 1 base to trimming and J lost 5 bases, with 11 bases between them. The length of the CDR3 is 13 residues. Germline values: CDR1 SQVTM, CDR2 ANQGSEA. The CDR3 nucleotides read TGCAGCGTTGAAGCCGGGGATCGGACTGAAGCTTTCTTT. Protein sequence: CSVEAGDRTEAFF.

V is TRBV5-8 and J is TRBJ1-3; 8 bases match TRBD1. Germline CDR1 and CDR2: SGHTS and YDEGEE. Trimming at V came to 3 bases and at J to 2 bases, leaving 4 bases not matched to a gene. This CDR3 region has 15 residues. This CDR3 is CASSWQGAAGNTIYF. For the CDR3, the DNA is TGTGCCAGCAGCTGGCAGGGGGCGGCTGGAAACACCATATATTTT.

This rearrangement joins TRBV6-4 to TRBJ2-7, with 8 positions matching TRBD1. This CDR3 has 14 amino acids. Germline V gene data show CDR1 as MRHNA and CDR2 as SNTAGT. J was trimmed by 5 bases and V by 2 bases; bases with no gene match: 5. This CDR3 is CASSDPGGCHEQYF. The CDR3 DNA follows: TGTGCCAGCAGTGACCCAGGGGGCTGCCACGAGCAGTACTTC.

The CDR3 here is CASSYTRQFPEAFF. The CDR3, as DNA: TGTGCCAGCAGTTACACCCGACAGTTCCCTGAAGCTTTCTTT. J is TRBJ1-1 and V is TRBV6-6; D possibly corresponds to TRBD1 (5 bases). Germline V CDR1 and CDR2: MNHNY, SVGAGI (reference sequence). This CDR3 region has 14 residues. V lost 2 bases to trimming and J lost 6 bases, with 13 bases between them.

In its sample, this clone was seen once. The chain couples TRBV9 to TRBJ1-2; the D is unclear. In germline, CDR1 is SGDLS, CDR2 YYNGEE. The CDR3 extends over 13 amino acids. Trimming pared 3 bases from V and 3 bases from J, leaving 9 bases between. The CDR3 is CASSGSEDYGYTF. The CDR3 DNA sequence: TGTGCCAGCAGCGGTTCGGAGGACTATGGCTACACCTTC.

In its sample, this clone was seen once. CDR3 residues: CASSQLDSYEQYF. CDR3 coding DNA: TGCGCCAGCAGCCAACTTGACAGCTACGAGCAGTACTTC. The chain uses TRBV4-1 and TRBJ2-7; D possibly corresponds to TRBD1 (5 bases). The V and J ends lost 2 bases and 3 bases respectively, with 8 bases between them. Per germline, CDR1 MGHRA and CDR2 YSYEKL. The CDR3 length is 13 residues.

V is TRBV29-1 and J is TRBJ2-1, with D perhaps TRBD1 (6 bases). This CDR3 is built from 14 residues. V was shortened by 7 bases and J by 1 base, with 14 bases between the two germline ends. From germline, CDR1 is SQVTM and CDR2 ANQGSEA. For the CDR3, the DNA is TGCAGCGCCCGTGGGGGCCGTTCCTACAATGAGCAGTTCTTC. It specifies CSARGGRSYNEQFF.

The chain links TRBV4-1 to TRBJ2-7; 12 bases line up with TRBD1. The CDR3 is made up of 16 amino acids. Germline-derived CDR1 and CDR2 are MGHRA and YSYEKL. V shed 0 bases, J shed 4 bases, and the junction held 4 bases outside the gene matches. The CDR3 DNA sequence: TGCGCCAGCAGCCAAGAATTGGGACAGGGGGCTTACGAGCAGTACTTC. Translation: CASSQELGQGAYEQYF.

V is TRBV7-2 and J is TRBJ2-1; 9 nucleotides agree with TRBD1. Trimming at V came to 5 bases and at J to 4 bases, leaving 12 bases not matched to a gene. Germline V gene data show CDR1 as SGHTA and CDR2 as FQGNSA. The CDR3 totals 17 residues. The CDR3 sequence is CASSLGKQGAGYNEQFF. The CDR3 nucleotides read TGTGCCAGCAGCCTAGGAAAACAGGGGGCTGGATACAATGAGCAGTTCTTC.

This sequence joins TRBV7-6 and TRBJ1-1; D is perhaps TRBD1 (6 bases). The germline V gene has CDR1 SGHVS and CDR2 FNYEAQ. The CDR3 runs 18 residues. V gave up 4 bases and J gave up 5 bases, with 26 bases separating them. The CDR3 bases are TGTGCCAGCAGCTCGGACAGAGGTGGCCCCGGGGGGGGAACTGAAGCTTTCTTT. Its translation: CASSSDRGGPGGGTEAFF. Using reference TRBV7-6 and TRBJ1-1 for the parts outside the CDR3, the full variable domain is GAGVSQSPRYKVTKRGQDVALRCDPISGHVSLYWYRQALGQGPEFLTYFNYEAQQDKSGLPNDRFSAERPEGSISTLTIQRTEQRDSAMYRCASSSDRGGPGGGTEAFFGQGTRLTVV.

The chain has TRBV7-9 and TRBJ1-2; 9 nucleotides line up with TRBD1. With 5 bases clipped from V and 3 bases from J, the junction kept 7 bases outside the gene matches. CDR1 is SEHNR and CDR2 is FQNEAQ in the germline V gene (reference sequence). The CDR3 is 15 amino acids. Here the CDR3 reads CASSPRQGEHYGYTF. CDR3 in DNA: TGTGCCAGCAGCCCCCGACAGGGGGAGCACTATGGCTACACCTTC. Looking up the rest from reference TRBV7-9 and TRBJ1-2 gives the full variable domain: DTGVSQNPRHKITKRGQNVTFRCDPISEHNRLYWYRQTLGQGPEFLTYFQNEAQLEKSRLLSDRFSAERPKGSFSTLEIQRTEQGDSAMYLCASSPRQGEHYGYTFGSGTRLTVV.

The chain carries TRBV6-5 and TRBJ1-1; a possible D gene is TRBD1 (5 bases). Trimming removed 4 bases at V and 5 bases at J, with 11 bases between. Germline CDR1 MNHEY, CDR2 SVGAGI. The CDR3 length is 13 residues. The CDR3 region has the DNA TGTGCCAGCAGTTTGGCAGGGAATACTGAAGCTTTCTTT. Encoded protein: CASSLAGNTEAFF.

The chain joins TRBV6-5 to TRBJ1-1, with TRBD1 matching 9 bases. V lost 0 bases to trimming and J lost 1 base; unmatched junction nucleotides: 0. CDR3 length: 15 residues. From germline, CDR1 is MNHEY and CDR2 SVGAGI. The CDR3 DNA reads as TGTGCCAGCAGTTACTCGGACAGGGGGAACACTGAAGCTTTCTTT. It is translated as CASSYSDRGNTEAFF.

This sequence joins TRBV9 and TRBJ1-2; D not resolved. The V end was cut by 6 bases, the J end by 3 bases, with 18 bases between. This CDR3 region has 15 residues. Germline V gene lookup returns CDR1 SGDLS and CDR2 YYNGEE. The CDR3 loop reads CASTSSLTNYYGYTF. The CDR3 DNA follows: TGTGCCAGCACATCCTCGCTCACCAACTACTATGGCTACACCTTC.

The rearrangement joins TRBV29-1 to TRBJ2-7; D is perhaps TRBD1 (6 bases). The CDR3 loop spans 14 amino acids. Germline values: CDR1 SQVTM, CDR2 ANQGSEA. Trimming removed 6 bases at V and 1 base at J, with 16 bases between. The CDR3 DNA reads as TGCAGCGTGTGGGGCTCCCAGGGGTCCTACGAGCAGTACTTC. It translates to CSVWGSQGSYEQYF.

In this sample, this clone turned up a few times. V gene TRBV9 combines with J gene TRBJ1-1; tentatively, D is TRBD1 (6 bases). Trimming stripped 1 base from V and 0 bases from J, with 7 bases between. Germline CDR1 reads SGDLS; CDR2 reads YYNGEE. The CDR3 length is 14 residues. CDR3 nucleotide sequence: TGTGCCAGCAGCGTATGGGACATGAACACTGAAGCTTTCTTT. Protein sequence: CASSVWDMNTEAFF.

A few counts support this clone. The genes are TRBV29-1 and TRBJ1-1, with D uncertain. The CDR3 spans 12 residues. The germline V gene encodes CDR1 SQVTM and CDR2 ANQGSEA. The ends were cut back, 7 bases at V and 1 base at J, with 10 bases in the middle. For the CDR3, the DNA is TGCAGCGCCCGTCCGCGGAACACTGAAGCTTTCTTT. Translation: CSARPRNTEAFF.

This clone came up once. The CDR3 here is CASRARGVDTQYF. The DNA of the CDR3 is TGTGCCTCTAGGGCGCGGGGGGTGGATACGCAGTATTTT. The genes are TRBV5-4 and TRBJ2-3; 8 positions agree with TRBD2. The length of the CDR3 is 13 residues. Per the germline V gene, CDR1 is SGHNT and CDR2 is YYREEE (reference sequence). V shed 10 bases, J shed 6 bases, and the junction held 10 bases outside the gene matches.

The gene calls are TRBV5-6 and TRBJ1-2, with D perhaps TRBD1 (5 bases). Germline lookup yields CDR1 SGHDT and CDR2 YYEEEE. The length of the CDR3 is 15 residues. Trimming removed 3 bases from V and 4 bases from J, with 16 bases in between. The CDR3 coding sequence is TGTGCCAGCAGCTATAGGGGCTCAGACTTCTATGGCTACACCTTC. Translation gives CASSYRGSDFYGYTF.